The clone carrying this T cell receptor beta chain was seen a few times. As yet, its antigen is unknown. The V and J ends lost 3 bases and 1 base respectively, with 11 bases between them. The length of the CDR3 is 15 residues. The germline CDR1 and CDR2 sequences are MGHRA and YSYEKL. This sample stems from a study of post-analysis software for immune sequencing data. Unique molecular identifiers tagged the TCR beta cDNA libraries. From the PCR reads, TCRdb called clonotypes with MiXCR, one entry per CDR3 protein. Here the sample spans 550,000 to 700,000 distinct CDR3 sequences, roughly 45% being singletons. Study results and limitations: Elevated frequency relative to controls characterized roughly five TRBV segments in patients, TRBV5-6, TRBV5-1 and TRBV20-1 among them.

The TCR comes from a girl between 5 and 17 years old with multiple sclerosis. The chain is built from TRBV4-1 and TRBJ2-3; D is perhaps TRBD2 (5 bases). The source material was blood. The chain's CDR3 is CASSQRAVRTDTQYF. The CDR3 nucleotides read TGCGCCAGCAGCCAGAGAGCGGTCCGCACAGATACGCAGTATTTT.